Below are 22 T cell receptor beta chains sequenced from a single sample in a study of tumor-infiltrating lymphocytes in primary liver carcinoma. Priming with a constant-region primer yielded TCR beta cDNA from around 0.45 ug total RNA. Slightly modified ARM-PCR with three nested multiplex PCR rounds yielded TCR beta libraries. Running 10 cycles apiece, the first two PCR rounds relied on TRBV1-TRBV30 forward primers together with a C-beta reverse primer. TCRdb used MiXCR to reprocess the multiplex PCR reads, holding one entry per CDR3 protein. Of 310,000 or so distinct CDR3 sequences listed, 65% are singletons. It was unsorted whole blood that yielded blood RNA, and germline DNA was also extracted. Specimen: peripheral blood. The receptor set was obtained from a man aged 40-50 years with primary liver carcinoma and hepatitis B virus infection.

Remarks on this clonotype: At one of its ends the junction is not consistent with the germline gene, which may arise from a read error. This chain uses TRBV11-2 with TRBJ1-6; maybe TRBD1 (5 bases). The CDR3 consists of 13 residues. Germline CDR1 and CDR2: SGHAT and FQNNGV. CDR3 in DNA: TGTGCCATCAGCAAGGGGTATAATTCACCCCTCCACTTT. Protein: CAISKGYNSPLHF.

This clonotype has a single count. The conserved final phenylalanine or tryptophan is absent from the CDR3, which likely points to a read error. The chain is built from TRBV11-2 and TRBJ2-7; 13 bases agree with TRBD2. Germline V gives CDR1 SGHAT, CDR2 FQNNGV. The CDR3 sequence is 15 residues long. The CDR3 loop reads CASCLRGGLAGEQYY. The CDR3 bases are TGTGCCAGCTGCTTAAGAGGGGGACTAGCGGGAGAGCAGTACTAC.

A word on this clonotype: Just one base apart from a much larger clone, this may be a read error. J is TRBJ2-7 and V is TRBV12-3 or TRBV12-4, with 8 bases that match TRBD1. With V trimmed by 6 bases and J by 3 bases, 7 bases remained unmatched. CDR3 length: 14 amino acids. DNA of the CDR3: TGTGCCAGCAGCTCTCGGGACAGGTACTACGAGCAGTACTTC. Translation gives CASSSRDRYYEQYF.

On this clonotype: The junction departs from the called germline gene at one end, perhaps through a read error. The gene calls are TRBV11-2 and TRBJ2-5; the D gene is possibly TRBD2 (5 bases). CDR3 length equals 13 residues. From germline, CDR1 is SGHAT and CDR2 FQNNGV. The CDR3 protein is CASTLDREYVQHF. The CDR3, as DNA: TGTGCCAGCACCTTAGACCGGGAATATGTCCAGCACTTC.

The chain joins TRBV11-1 to TRBJ2-1; a possible D gene is TRBD2 (6 bases). Germline-derived CDR1 and CDR2 are SGHAT and FQDESV (reference sequence). Trimming removed 4 bases at V and 2 bases at J, with 12 bases between. The CDR3 has 15 amino acids. The CDR3 nucleotides are TGTGCCAGCAGCTCTAACGGGAGCCCCTACAATGAGCAGTTCTTC. This encodes CASSSNGSPYNEQFF.

The chain uses TRBV4-3 and TRBJ2-1, with 8 bases matching TRBD2. Germline values: CDR1 LGHNA, CDR2 YSLEER. V lost 2 bases to trimming and J lost 3 bases; unmatched junction nucleotides: 18. The CDR3 is 20 residues long. The CDR3 reads CASSQTYHSAGGLVYNEQFF. CDR3 sequence (DNA): TGCGCCAGCAGCCAAACCTACCACTCCGCGGGAGGATTGGTCTACAATGAGCAGTTCTTC.

Many counts were recorded for this clonotype. The chain recombines TRBV6-5 with TRBJ2-1; D possibly corresponds to TRBD2 (6 bases). The V gene's germline CDR1 is MNHEY and CDR2 SVGAGI. This CDR3 is built from 14 residues. Trimming took off 6 bases at V and 7 bases at J, with 16 bases between the two ends. CDR3: CASSRLGVLNEQFF. CDR3 in DNA: TGTGCCAGCAGCCGACTAGGGGTCTTAAATGAGCAGTTCTTC.

The rearrangement joins TRBV12-1 to TRBJ1-3; no check of the table's D call, TRBD1, against the DNA was made. TRBV12-1 is a listed pseudogene. CDR3 length equals 15 residues. CDR3 protein: CASSTWDRGWHTIYF. CDR3 nucleotide sequence: TGTGCCAGCAGCACCTGGGACAGGGGTTGGCACACCATATATTTT.

The rearrangement links TRBV2 to TRBJ2-3; D gene ambiguous. V shed 2 bases and J shed 1 base, with 4 bases lying between them. The CDR3 extends over 13 amino acids. Per the germline V gene, CDR1 is SNHLY and CDR2 is FYNNEI. The chain's CDR3 is CASSESRTDTQYF. CDR3 in DNA: TGTGCCAGCAGTGAAAGTCGCACAGATACGCAGTATTTT.

The sample holds many counts of this clonotype. The chain couples TRBV6-5 to TRBJ1-3, with D possibly matching TRBD1 (5 bases). Germline V gene data show CDR1 as MNHEY and CDR2 as SVGAGI. V was trimmed by 6 bases and J by 7 bases, leaving 22 bases between them. The CDR3 contains 16 residues. DNA for the CDR3: TGTGCCAGCAGCGAAGACAGCATCGGCATTTGGAACACCATATATTTT. It is translated as CASSEDSIGIWNTIYF.

The chain uses TRBV4-1 and TRBJ2-3; D possibly matches TRBD1 or TRBD2 (7 bases each). The germline V gene encodes CDR1 MGHRA and CDR2 YSYEKL. There are 17 residues in the CDR3. V was trimmed by 1 base and J by 5 bases, leaving 19 bases between them. The CDR3 region has the DNA TGCGCCAGCAGCCAAGGGGGGGGACAGCTAAGACTAGATACGCAGTATTTT. Translating it yields CASSQGGGQLRLDTQYF.

The genes are TRBV28 and TRBJ1-5; D unclear. Germline CDR1 MDHEN, CDR2 SYDVKM. This CDR3 contains 12 residues. V lost 7 bases and J lost 6, with 10 bases in between. CDR3 sequence (DNA): TGTGCCAGCATTGAGGGATTTCAGCCCCAGCATTTT. This codes for CASIEGFQPQHF.

This clonotype appeared a few times. This chain joins TRBV7-9 and TRBJ2-7; TRBD1 matches at 7 bases. Trimming removed 1 base from V and 2 bases from J; junction bases left unmatched: 5. The germline CDR1 and CDR2 sequences are SEHNR and FQNEAQ (reference sequence). This CDR3 comprises 15 residues. CDR3 bases: TGTGCCAGCAGCTTAGGAGACAGGGTGGCCTACGAGCAGTACTTC. Its protein product is CASSLGDRVAYEQYF.

A single count supports this clonotype. This clone may be a read error of a much larger clone one base away. This chain joins TRBV6-1 and TRBJ2-7, with a possible D match to TRBD1 (7 bases). Germline V gives CDR1 MNHNS, CDR2 SASEGT. There are 14 residues in the CDR3. The CDR3 loop is CASSGEDRLYVQYF. The CDR3 DNA sequence: TGTGCCAGCAGTGGGGAGGACAGGCTCTACGTGCAGTACTTC.

This clonotype was seen a single time. The V gene is TRBV6-5, the J gene TRBJ2-7; TRBD2 aligns across 8 bases. Germline loops: CDR1 MNHEY, CDR2 SVGAGI. The trim removed 4 bases at V and 4 bases at J, leaving 6 bases unmatched. The CDR3 has 14 amino acids. Here the CDR3 DNA reads TGTGCCAGCAGTTGCCAGAGCGGGGGTTACGAGCAGTACTTC. Protein sequence: CASSCQSGGYEQYF.

The table lists this clonotype with a count of one. A junction end diverges from the germline sequence, so it may reflect a read error. The V and J genes are TRBV11-2 and TRBJ2-7; TRBD2 matches at 11 bases. Per germline, CDR1 SGHAT and CDR2 FQNNGV. The CDR3 contains 15 residues. The CDR3 loop is CASSMTSGIVYEQHF. CDR3 DNA: TGTGCCAGCAGCATGACTAGCGGGATCGTCTACGAGCAGCACTTC.

As to this clonotype: At one of its ends the junction is not consistent with the germline gene, which may arise from a read error. The rearrangement links TRBV11-2 to TRBJ2-3; tentatively, D is TRBD1 (6 bases). This CDR3 is built from 15 residues. In germline, CDR1 is SGHAT, CDR2 FQNNGV. The CDR3 coding sequence is TGTGCCAGCAGCTTAAGACAGGATGACACAGATGCGCAGTATTTT. Amino acids: CASSLRQDDTDAQYF.

Ten or more counts support this clonotype. The chain carries TRBV6-5 and TRBJ1-3; D possibly corresponds to TRBD1 (5 bases). V gave up 0 bases and J gave up 0 bases, with 15 bases separating them. There are 18 residues in the CDR3. Germline V lookup: CDR1 MNHEY, CDR2 SVGAGI. In DNA form, the CDR3 reads TGTGCCAGCAGTTACTCGTCTCGGTGGGGGAGCTCTGGAAACACCATATATTTT. Its protein product is CASSYSSRWGSSGNTIYF.

CDR3 protein: CAISKGTWGYYGYTF. The CDR3 coding sequence is TGTGCCATCAGTAAGGGCACCTGGGGGTACTATGGCTACACCTTC. V is TRBV10-3 and J is TRBJ1-2; D perhaps matches TRBD1 (5 bases). Germline V gene sequence: CDR1 ENHRY, CDR2 SYGVKD. This CDR3 has 15 amino acids. Trimming left V 5 bases short and J 3 bases short, with 16 bases between.

About this clonotype: This may come from a read error, since a much larger clone is one base off. The V and J genes are TRBV6-5 and TRBJ2-1, with D maybe TRBD2 (6 bases). V shed 7 bases and J shed 8 bases, with 21 bases lying between them. Germline values: CDR1 MNHEY, CDR2 SVGAGI. There are 15 residues in the CDR3. CDR3 loop: CASNPGTQPLDEQFF. In DNA, the CDR3 is TGTGCCAGCAACCCCGGGACTCAACCATTGGATGAGCAGTTCTTC.

This chain links TRBV11-2 with TRBJ2-3; D may be TRBD2 (6 bases). This CDR3 is built from 17 residues. V was trimmed by 7 bases and J by 1 base, leaving 21 bases between them. CDR1 and CDR2 (germline): SGHAT, FQNNGV. The CDR3: CASIGFTGTQRTDTQYF. CDR3 in DNA: TGTGCCAGCATAGGGTTTACCGGGACTCAACGCACAGATACGCAGTATTTT.

The chain recombines TRBV6-6 with TRBJ2-5, with D perhaps being TRBD1 or TRBD2 (6 bases each). Per germline, CDR1 MNHNY and CDR2 SVGAGI (reference sequence). This CDR3 comprises 17 residues. V lost 4 bases and J lost 1, with 19 bases in between. CDR3 in DNA: TGTGCCAGCAGTTCTGAATTATTGTGGGGGGCCCAAGAGACCCAGTACTTC. It yields the protein CASSSELLWGAQETQYF.